This is a list of T cell receptor beta chains from one sample in a study of OX40 agonist ivuxolimab in advanced cancers. Some clones are missing from TCRdb's copy, which holds only in-frame ones; the method was immunoSEQ multiplex PCR. The sample includes some 57,000 clones, around 89% of them seen just once. Material: CD4+ or CD8+ T cells sorted from blood, obtained in a trial of the OX40 agonist ivuxolimab. The receptors come from an adult with an advanced solid tumor such as melanoma, head and neck, liver or kidney cancer. Both conserved end residues are trimmed from each CDR3.

J gene	V gene	CDR3 length	CDR3 protein
TRBJ1-5	TRBV4-1	13	ASSQGDRGLGPQH
TRBJ1-5	TRBV7-8	13	ASSLREDSNQPQH
TRBJ2-7	TRBV14	14	ASSQDRAGYFYEQY
TRBJ2-7	TRBV6-5	12	ASRPLRTAYEQY
TRBJ1-1	TRBV5-4	15	ASSVPRGGAGNTEAF
TRBJ1-1	TRBV6-4	13	ASSDSAAPVTEAF
TRBJ1-1	TRBV25-1	11	ASSQTGDTEAF
TRBJ2-7	TRBV29-1	12	SVVNLASSYEQY
TRBJ2-7	TRBV10-3	12	AISESWTVEEQY
TRBJ2-6	TRBV2	13	ARDRGTGGANVLT
TRBJ2-7	TRBV15	15	ATGTSGRDGHRSEQY
TRBJ1-6	TRBV7-9	13	ASSLSRQGNSPLH
TRBJ1-5	TRBV18	12	ASSPSGGNQPQH
TRBJ1-5	TRBV28	16	ASSGRGHNRYSNQPQH
TRBJ2-1	TRBV9	13	ASSVVASGSHEQF
TRBJ2-1	TRBV7-2	13	ASSTSGRGYNEQF
TRBJ2-7	TRBV28	12	ASSRGRVAYEQY
TRBJ2-2	TRBV28	14	ASTMASFTNTGELF
TRBJ2-7	TRBV7-2	12	ASRSPMEWYEQY
TRBJ2-7	TRBV14	14	ASSPGLGKAYYEQY
TRBJ2-3	TRBV6-6	10	ASSYSRDTQY
TRBJ2-6	TRBV30	14	AWSGSGISGANVLT
TRBJ2-3	TRBV2	13	ASRTTSGFTDTQY
TRBJ1-3	TRBV19	11	ASRDRARNTIY
TRBJ1-2	TRBV9	10	ASSAPPLGYT
TRBJ2-5	TRBV15	9	ATSREKTQY
TRBJ1-1	TRBV28	13	ASRGSGGQDTEAF
TRBJ2-5	TRBV7-2	12	ASSFGLAGETQY
TRBJ1-5	TRBV5-1	11	ASSRGANQPQH
TRBJ2-1	TRBV5-1	12	ASSLLAGFNEQF
TRBJ1-3	TRBV5-4	11	ASSLTGGNTIY